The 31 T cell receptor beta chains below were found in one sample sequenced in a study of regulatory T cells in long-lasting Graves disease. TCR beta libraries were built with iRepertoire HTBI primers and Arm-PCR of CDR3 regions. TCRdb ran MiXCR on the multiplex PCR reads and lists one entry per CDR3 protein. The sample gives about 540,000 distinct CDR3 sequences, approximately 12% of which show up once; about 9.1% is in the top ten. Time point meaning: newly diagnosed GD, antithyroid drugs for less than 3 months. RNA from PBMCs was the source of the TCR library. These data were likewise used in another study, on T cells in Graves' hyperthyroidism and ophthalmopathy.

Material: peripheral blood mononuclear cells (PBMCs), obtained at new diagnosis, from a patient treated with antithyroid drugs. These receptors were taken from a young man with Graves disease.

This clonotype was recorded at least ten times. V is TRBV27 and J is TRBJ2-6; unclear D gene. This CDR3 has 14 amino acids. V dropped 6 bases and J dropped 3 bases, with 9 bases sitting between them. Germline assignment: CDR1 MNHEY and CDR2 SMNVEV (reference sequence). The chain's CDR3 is CASSPIFGANVLTF. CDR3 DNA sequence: TGTGCCAGCAGCCCAATTTTTGGGGCCAACGTCCTGACTTTC. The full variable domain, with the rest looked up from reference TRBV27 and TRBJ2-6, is EAQVTQNPRYLITVTGKKLTVTCSQNMNHEYMSWYRQDPGLGLRQIYYSMNVEVTDKGDVPEGYKVSRKEKRNFPLILESPSPNQTSLYFCASSPIFGANVLTFGAGSRLTVL.

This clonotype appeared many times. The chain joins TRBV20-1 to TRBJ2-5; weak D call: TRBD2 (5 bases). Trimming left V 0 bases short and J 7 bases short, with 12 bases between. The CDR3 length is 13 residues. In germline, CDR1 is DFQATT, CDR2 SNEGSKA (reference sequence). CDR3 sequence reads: CSARDLSVVTQYF. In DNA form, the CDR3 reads TGCAGTGCTAGAGATCTTAGCGTAGTGACCCAGTACTTC.

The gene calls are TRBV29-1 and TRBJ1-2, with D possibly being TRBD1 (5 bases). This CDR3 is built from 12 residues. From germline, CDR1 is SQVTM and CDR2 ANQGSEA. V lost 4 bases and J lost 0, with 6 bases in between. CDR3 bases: TGCAGCGTTGGGGGGTCTAACTATGGCTACACCTTC. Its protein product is CSVGGSNYGYTF.

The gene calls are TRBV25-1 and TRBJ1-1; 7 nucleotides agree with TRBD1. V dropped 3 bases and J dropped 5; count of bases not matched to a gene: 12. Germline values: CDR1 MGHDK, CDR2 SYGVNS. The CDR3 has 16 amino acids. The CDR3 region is CASSDRRGLSGTEAFF. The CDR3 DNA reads TGTGCCAGCAGTGACCGCAGGGGGTTGAGTGGGACTGAAGCTTTCTTT.

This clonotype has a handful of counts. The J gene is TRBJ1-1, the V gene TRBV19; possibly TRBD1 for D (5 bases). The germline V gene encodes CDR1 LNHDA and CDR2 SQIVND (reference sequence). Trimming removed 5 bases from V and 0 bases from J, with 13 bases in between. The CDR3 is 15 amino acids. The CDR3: CASSPRQTMNTEAFF. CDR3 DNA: TGTGCCAGTAGTCCGAGACAGACCATGAACACTGAAGCTTTCTTT.

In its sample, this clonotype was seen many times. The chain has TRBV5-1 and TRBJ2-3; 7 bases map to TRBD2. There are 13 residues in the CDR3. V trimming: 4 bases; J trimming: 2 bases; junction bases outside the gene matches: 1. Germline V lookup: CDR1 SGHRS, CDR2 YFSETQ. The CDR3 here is CASSAGDTDTQYF. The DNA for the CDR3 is TGCGCCAGCAGCGCGGGGGACACAGATACGCAGTATTTT.

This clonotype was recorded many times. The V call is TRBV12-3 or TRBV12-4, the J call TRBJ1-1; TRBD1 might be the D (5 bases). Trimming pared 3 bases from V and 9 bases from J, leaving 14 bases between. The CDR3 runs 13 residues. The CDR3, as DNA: TGTGCCAGCAGTTTGTCTGTAAGGGGAAAAGCTTTCTTT. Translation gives CASSLSVRGKAFF.

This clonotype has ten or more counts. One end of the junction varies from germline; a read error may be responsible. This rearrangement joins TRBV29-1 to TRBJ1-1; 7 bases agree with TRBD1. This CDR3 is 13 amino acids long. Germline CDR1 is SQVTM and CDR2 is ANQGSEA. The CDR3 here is CSVEDRDRVNDLF. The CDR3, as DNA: TGCAGCGTTGAAGATCGTGACAGGGTGAACGACCTCTTT.

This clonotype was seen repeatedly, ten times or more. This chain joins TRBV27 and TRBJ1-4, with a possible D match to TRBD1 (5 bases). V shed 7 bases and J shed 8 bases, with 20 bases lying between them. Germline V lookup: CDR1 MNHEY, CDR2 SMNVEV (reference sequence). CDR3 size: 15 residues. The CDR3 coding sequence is TGTGCCAGCACCAACCGGGGACTCGGTGGCGAAAAACTGTTTTTT. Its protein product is CASTNRGLGGEKLFF.

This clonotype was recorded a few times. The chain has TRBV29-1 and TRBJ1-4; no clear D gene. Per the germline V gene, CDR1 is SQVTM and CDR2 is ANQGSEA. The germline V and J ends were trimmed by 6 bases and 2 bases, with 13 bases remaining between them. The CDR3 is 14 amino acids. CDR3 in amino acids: CSVGARLTNEKLFF. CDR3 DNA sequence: TGCAGCGTAGGAGCAAGACTGACTAATGAAAAACTGTTTTTT.

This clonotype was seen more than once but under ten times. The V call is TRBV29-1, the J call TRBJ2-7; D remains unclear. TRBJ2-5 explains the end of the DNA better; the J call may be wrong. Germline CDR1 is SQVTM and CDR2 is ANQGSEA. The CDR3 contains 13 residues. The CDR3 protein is CSVMIRFRETQYF. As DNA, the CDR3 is TGCAGCGTCATGATCAGATTTCGAGAGACCCAGTACTTC.

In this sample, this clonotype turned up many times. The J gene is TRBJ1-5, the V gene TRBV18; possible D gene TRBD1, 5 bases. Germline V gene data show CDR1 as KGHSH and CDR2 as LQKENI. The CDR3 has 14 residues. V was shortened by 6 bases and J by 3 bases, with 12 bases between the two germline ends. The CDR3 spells CASSRGGDNQPQHF. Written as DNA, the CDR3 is TGTGCCAGCTCCCGTGGGGGGGACAATCAGCCCCAGCATTTT.

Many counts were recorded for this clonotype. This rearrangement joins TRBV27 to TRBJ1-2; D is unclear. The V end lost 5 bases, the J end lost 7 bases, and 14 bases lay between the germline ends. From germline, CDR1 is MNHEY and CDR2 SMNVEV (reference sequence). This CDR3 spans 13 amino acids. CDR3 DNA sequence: TGTGCCAGCAGTCCCGTGCCAAACATTGGCTACACCTTC. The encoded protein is CASSPVPNIGYTF.

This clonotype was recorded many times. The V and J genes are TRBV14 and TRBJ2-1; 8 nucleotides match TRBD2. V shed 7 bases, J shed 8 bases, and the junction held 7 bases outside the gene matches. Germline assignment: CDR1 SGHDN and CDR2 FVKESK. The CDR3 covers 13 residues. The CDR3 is CASNSGGGYEQFF. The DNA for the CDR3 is TGTGCCAGCAACTCGGGGGGGGGCTATGAGCAGTTCTTC.

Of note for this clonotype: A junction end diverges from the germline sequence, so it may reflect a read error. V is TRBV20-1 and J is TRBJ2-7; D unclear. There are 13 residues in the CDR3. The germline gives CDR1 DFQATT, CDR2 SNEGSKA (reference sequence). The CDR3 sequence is CSARSGVSYDQYF. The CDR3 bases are TGCAGTGCTAGGTCGGGTGTCTCCTACGATCAGTACTTC.

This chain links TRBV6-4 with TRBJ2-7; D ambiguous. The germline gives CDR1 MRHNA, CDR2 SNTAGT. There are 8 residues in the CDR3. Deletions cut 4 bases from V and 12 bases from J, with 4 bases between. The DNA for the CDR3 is TGTGCCAGCAGTGGCCCGTACTTC. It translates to CASSGPYF.

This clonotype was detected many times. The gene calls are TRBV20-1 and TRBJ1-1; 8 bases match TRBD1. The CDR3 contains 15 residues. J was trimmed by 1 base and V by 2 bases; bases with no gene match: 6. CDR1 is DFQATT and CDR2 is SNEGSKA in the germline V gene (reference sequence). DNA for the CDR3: TGCAGTGCTAGACAGGGGGCGAAGCGGAACACTGAAGCTTTCTTT. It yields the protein CSARQGAKRNTEAFF.

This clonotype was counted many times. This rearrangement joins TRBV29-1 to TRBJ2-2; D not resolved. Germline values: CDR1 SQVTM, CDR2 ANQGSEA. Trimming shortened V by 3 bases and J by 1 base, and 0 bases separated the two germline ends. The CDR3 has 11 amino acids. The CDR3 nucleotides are TGCAGCGTTGAGAACACCGGGGAGCTGTTTTTT. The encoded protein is CSVENTGELFF.

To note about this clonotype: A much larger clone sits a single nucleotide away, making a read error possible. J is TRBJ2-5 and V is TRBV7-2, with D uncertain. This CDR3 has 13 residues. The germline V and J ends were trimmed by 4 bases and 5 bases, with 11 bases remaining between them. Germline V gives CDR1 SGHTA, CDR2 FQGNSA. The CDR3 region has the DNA TGTGCCAGCAGCTGTAGCCGGCGGGAGACCCAGTACTTC. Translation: CASSCSRRETQYF.

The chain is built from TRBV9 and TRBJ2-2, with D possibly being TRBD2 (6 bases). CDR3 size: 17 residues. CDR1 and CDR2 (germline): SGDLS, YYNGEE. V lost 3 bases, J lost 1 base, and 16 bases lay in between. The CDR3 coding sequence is TGTGCCAGCAGCGGGCCTCAAGGACTAATGAACACCGGGGAGCTGTTTTTT. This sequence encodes CASSGPQGLMNTGELFF.

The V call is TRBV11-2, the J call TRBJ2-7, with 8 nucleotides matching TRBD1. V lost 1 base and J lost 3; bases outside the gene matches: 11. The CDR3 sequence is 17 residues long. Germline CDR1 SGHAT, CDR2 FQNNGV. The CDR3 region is CASSLVGSGTGNYEQYF. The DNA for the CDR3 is TGTGCCAGCAGCTTAGTAGGGTCCGGGACAGGAAACTACGAGCAGTACTTC.

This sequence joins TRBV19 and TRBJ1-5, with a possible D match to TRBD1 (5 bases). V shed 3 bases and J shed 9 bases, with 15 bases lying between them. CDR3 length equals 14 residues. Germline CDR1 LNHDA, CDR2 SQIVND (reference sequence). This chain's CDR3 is CASSMADRTRPQHF. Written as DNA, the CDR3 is TGTGCCAGTAGTATGGCCGACAGAACGAGGCCCCAGCATTTT.

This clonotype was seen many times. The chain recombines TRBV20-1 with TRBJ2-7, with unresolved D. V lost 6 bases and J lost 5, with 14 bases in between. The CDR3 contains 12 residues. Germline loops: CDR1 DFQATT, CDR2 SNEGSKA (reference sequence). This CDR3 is CSARSSPDEQYF. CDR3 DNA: TGCAGTGCCCGGTCGTCCCCGGACGAGCAGTACTTC.

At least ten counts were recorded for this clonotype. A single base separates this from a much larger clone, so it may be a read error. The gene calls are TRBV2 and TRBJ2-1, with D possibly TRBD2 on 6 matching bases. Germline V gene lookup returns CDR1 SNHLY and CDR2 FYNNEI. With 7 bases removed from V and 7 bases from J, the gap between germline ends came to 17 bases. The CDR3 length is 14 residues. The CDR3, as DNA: TGTGCCAGCATGGGCGCGGGATTACTGAATGAGCAGTTCTTC. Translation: CASMGAGLLNEQFF. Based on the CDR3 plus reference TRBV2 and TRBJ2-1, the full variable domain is EPEVTQTPSHQVTQMGQEVILRCVPISNHLYFYWYRQILGQKVEFLVSFYNNEISEKSEIFDDQFSVERPDGSNFTLKIRSTKLEDSAMYFCASMGAGLLNEQFFGPGTRLTVL.

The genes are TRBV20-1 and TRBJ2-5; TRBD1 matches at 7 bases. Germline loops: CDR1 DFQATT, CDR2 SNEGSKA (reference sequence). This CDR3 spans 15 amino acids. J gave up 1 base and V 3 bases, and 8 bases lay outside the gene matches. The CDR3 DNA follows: TGCAGTGCTAGGGAACCGGGGACAGCCCAAGAGACCCAGTACTTC. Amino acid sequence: CSAREPGTAQETQYF.

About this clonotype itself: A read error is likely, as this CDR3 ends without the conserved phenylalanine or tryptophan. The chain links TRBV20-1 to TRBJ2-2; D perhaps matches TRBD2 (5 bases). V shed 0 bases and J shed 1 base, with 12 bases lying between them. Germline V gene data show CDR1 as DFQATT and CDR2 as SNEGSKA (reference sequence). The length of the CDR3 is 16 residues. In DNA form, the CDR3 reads TGCAGTGCTAGAGATCCCAGAGGGAGGAACACCGGGGAGCTGTTTTCT. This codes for CSARDPRGRNTGELFS.

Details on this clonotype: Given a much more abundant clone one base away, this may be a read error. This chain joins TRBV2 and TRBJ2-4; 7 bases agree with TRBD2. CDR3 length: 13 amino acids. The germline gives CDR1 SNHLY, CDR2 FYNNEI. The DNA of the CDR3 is TGTGCCACCAGTGATTTGGGAGGGTATGAGCAGTACTTC. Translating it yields CATSDLGGYEQYF.

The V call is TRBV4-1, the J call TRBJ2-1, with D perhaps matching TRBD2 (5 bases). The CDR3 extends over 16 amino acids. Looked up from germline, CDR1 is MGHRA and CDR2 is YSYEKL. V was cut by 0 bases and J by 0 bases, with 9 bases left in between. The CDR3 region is CASSQDRSGSYNEQFF. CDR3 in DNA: TGCGCCAGCAGCCAAGATAGGAGCGGCTCCTACAATGAGCAGTTCTTC.

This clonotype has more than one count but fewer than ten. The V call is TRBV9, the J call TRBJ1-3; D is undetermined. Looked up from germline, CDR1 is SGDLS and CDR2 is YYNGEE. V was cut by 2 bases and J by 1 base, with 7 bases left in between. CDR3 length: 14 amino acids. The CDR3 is CASSVGISGNTIYF. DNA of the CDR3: TGTGCCAGCAGCGTGGGGATATCTGGAAACACCATATATTTT. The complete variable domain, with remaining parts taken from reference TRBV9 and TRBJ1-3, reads DSGVTQTPKHLITATGQRVTLRCSPRSGDLSVYWYQQSLDQGLQFLIQYYNGEERAKGNILERFSAQQFPDLHSELNLSSLELGDSALYFCASSVGISGNTIYFGEGSWLTVV.

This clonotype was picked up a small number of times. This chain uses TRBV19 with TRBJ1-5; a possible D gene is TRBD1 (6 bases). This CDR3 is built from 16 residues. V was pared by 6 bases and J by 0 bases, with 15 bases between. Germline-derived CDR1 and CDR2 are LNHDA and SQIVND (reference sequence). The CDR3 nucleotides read TGTGCCAGTAGCATCCTAGGACAGTATAGCAATCAGCCCCAGCATTTT. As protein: CASSILGQYSNQPQHF. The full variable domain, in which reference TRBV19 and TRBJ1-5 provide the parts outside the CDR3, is DGGITQSPKYLFRKEGQNVTLSCEQNLNHDAMYWYRQDPGQGLRLIYYSQIVNDFQKGDIAEGYSVSREKKESFPLTVTSAQKNPTAFYLCASSILGQYSNQPQHFGDGTRLSIL.

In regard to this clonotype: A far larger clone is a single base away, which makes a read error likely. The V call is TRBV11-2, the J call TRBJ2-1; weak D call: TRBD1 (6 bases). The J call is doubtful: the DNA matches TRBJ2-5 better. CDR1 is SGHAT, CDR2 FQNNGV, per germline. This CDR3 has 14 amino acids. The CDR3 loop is CASSWKDSQETQYF. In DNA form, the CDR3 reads TGTGCCAGCAGCTGGAAGGACAGCCAAGAGACCCAGTACTTC.